The clone carrying this T cell receptor (beta chain) was seen more than once but under ten times. Its antigen is unknown. CDR3 length: 13 amino acids. V lost 5 bases to trimming and J lost 13 bases, with 18 bases between them. The data were obtained in a study of T cells after yellow fever vaccination. Study results and caveats: Only a small proportion of the clonotypes turned up in both the CD4 and the CD8 compartments, likely arising from convergent recombination.

UMIs were added to TCR cDNA along with a universal primer site when it was made by 5'RACE template switching. One entry per CDR3 protein, called by TCRdb with MiXCR from the 5' RACE reads. The sample has 300,000 or so distinct CDR3 sequences, around 6.8% seen once. The chain recombines TRBV12-3 or TRBV12-4 with TRBJ2-1, with D possibly being TRBD2 (7 bases). The origin of this receptor is a man aged 18-30 years who received the YFV17D yellow fever vaccine. Here the sequenced sample was PBMCs, taken 35 to 50 days after the first yellow fever vaccination. The CDR3 DNA reads as TGTGCCAGCAGTGGGGGGGCCGGAAGAACCCAGTTCTTC. Its translation is CASSGGAGRTQFF.